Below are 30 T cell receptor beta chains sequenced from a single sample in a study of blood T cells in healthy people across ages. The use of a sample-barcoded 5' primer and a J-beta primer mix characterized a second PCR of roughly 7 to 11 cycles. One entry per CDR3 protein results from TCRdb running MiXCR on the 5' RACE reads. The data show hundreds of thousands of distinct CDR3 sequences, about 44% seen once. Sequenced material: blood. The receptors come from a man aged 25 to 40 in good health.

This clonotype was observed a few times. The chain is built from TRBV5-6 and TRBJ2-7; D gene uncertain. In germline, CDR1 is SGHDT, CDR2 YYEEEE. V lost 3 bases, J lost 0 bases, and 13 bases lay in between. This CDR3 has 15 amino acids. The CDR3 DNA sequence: TGTGCCAGCAGCTCTACACGTCCAATCTCCTACGAGCAGTACTTC. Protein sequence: CASSSTRPISYEQYF.

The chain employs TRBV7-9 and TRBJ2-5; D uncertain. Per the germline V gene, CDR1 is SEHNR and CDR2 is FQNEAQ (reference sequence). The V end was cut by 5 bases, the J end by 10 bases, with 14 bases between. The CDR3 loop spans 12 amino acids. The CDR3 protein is CASSPAGEDQYF. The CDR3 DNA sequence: TGTGCCAGCAGCCCCGCTGGTGAGGACCAGTACTTC.

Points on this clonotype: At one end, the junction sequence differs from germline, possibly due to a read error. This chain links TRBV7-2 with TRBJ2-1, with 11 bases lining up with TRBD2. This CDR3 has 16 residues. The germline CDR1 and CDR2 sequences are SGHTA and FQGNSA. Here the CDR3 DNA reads TGTGCCAGCAGCTGGGGACTAGCGGCCACCTACAATGGGCAGTTCTTC. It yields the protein CASSWGLAATYNGQFF.

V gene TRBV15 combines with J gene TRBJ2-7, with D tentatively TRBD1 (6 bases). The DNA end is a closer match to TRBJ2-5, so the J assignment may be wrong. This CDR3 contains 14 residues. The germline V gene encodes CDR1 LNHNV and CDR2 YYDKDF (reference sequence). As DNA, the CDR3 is TGTGCCACCAGCAGCCTACAGGGTCAGGAGACCCAGTACTTC. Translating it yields CATSSLQGQETQYF.

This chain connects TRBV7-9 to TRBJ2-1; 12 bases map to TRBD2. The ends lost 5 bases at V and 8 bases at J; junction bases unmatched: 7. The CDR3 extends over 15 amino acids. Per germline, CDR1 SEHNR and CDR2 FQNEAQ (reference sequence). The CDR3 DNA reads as TGTGCCAGCAGCCCGACTAGCGGGAGATTCGATGAGCAGTTCTTC. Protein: CASSPTSGRFDEQFF.

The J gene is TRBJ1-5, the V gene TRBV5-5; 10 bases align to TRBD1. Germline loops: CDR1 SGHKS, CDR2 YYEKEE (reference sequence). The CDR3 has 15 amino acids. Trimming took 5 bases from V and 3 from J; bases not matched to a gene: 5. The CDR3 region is CASSGTGADNQPQHF. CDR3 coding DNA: TGTGCCAGCAGTGGGACAGGGGCAGACAATCAGCCCCAGCATTTT.

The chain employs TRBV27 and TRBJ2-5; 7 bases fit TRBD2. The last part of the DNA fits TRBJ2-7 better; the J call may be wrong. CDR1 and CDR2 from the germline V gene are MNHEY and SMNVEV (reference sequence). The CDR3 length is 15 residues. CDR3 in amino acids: CASSFLREAQGEQYF. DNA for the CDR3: TGTGCCAGCAGTTTCCTCCGGGAGGCCCAGGGCGAGCAGTACTTC.

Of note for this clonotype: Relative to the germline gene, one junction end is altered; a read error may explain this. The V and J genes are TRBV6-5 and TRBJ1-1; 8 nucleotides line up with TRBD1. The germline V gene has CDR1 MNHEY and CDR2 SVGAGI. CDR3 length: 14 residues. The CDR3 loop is CASSYSADRGEAFF. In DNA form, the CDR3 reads TGTGCCAGTAGTTACTCGGCCGACAGGGGAGAAGCTTTCTTT.

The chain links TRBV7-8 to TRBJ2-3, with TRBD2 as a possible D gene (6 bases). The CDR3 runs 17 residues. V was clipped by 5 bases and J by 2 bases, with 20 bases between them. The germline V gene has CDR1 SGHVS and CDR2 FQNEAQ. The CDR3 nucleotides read TGTGCCAGCAGCCGAAGCCGGGACTGGCTCTCCACAGATACGCAGTATTTT. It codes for CASSRSRDWLSTDTQYF.

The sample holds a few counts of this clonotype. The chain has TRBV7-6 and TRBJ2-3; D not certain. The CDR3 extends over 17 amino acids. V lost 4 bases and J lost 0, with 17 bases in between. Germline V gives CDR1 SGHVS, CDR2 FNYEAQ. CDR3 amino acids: CASSSPPRATSTDTQYF. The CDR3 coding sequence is TGTGCCAGCAGCTCCCCCCCTAGGGCAACCAGCACAGATACGCAGTATTTT.

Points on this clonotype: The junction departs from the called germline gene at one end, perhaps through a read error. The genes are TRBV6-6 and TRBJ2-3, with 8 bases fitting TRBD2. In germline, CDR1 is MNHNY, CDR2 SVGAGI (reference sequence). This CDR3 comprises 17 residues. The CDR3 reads CASPPQGLAGFTDAQYF. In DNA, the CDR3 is TGTGCCAGCCCCCCCCAAGGGCTAGCGGGTTTCACAGATGCGCAGTATTTT.

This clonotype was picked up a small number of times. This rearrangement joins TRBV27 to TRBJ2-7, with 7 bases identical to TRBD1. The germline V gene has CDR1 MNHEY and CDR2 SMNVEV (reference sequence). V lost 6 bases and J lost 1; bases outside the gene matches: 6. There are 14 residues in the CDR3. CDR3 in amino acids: CASSRTGPSYEQYF. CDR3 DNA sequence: TGTGCCAGCAGCCGGACAGGTCCTTCCTACGAGCAGTACTTC.

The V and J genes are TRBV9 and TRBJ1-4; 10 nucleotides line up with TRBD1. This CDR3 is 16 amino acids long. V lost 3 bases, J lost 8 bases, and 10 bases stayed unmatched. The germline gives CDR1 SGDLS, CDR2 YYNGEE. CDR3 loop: CASSGGTGVNEEKLFF. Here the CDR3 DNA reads TGTGCCAGCAGCGGCGGGACAGGGGTCAATGAAGAAAAACTGTTTTTT.

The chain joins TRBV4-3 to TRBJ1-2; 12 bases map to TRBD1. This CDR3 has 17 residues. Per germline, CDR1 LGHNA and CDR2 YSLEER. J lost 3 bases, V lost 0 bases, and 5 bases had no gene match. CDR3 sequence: CASSQDRGTGGHYGYTF. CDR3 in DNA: TGCGCCAGCAGCCAAGATCGTGGGACAGGGGGCCACTATGGCTACACCTTC.

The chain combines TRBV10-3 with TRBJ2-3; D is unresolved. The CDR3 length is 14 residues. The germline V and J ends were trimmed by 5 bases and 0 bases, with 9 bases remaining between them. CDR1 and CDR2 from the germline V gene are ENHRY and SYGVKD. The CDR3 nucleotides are TGTGCCATCAGTCACCAGACAAGCACAGATACGCAGTATTTT. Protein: CAISHQTSTDTQYF.

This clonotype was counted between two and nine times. CDR3 region: CASSLGGDITYEQYF. Here the CDR3 DNA reads TGTGCCAGCAGCTTGGGCGGGGACATCACCTACGAGCAGTACTTC. The chain is built from TRBV11-3 and TRBJ2-7; D could derive from TRBD1 or TRBD2 (6 bases each). Germline V lookup: CDR1 SGHNT, CDR2 YENEEA. Between the trimmed V and J ends, which lost 3 bases and 2 bases, there was a span of 14 bases. This CDR3 is 15 amino acids long. Looking up the rest from reference TRBV11-3 and TRBJ2-7 gives the full variable domain: EAGVVQSPRYKIIEKKQPVAFWCNPISGHNTLYWYLQNLGQGPELLIRYENEEAVDDSQLPKDRFSAERLKGVDSTLKIQPAELGDSAVYLCASSLGGDITYEQYFGPGTRLTVT.

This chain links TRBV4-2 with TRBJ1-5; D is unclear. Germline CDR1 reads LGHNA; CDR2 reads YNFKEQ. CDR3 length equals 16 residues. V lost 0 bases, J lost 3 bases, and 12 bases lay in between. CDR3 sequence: CASSQDLAGPNQPQHF. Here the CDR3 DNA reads TGTGCCAGCAGCCAAGATCTGGCAGGTCCCAATCAGCCCCAGCATTTT.

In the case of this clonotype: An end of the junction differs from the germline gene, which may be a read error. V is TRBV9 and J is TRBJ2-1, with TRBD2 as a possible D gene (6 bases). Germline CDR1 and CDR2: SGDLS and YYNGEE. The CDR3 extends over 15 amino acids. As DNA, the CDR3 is TGTGCTAGCAGCGCCCAATCGGAGGGGACCAATGAGCAGTTCTTC. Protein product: CASSAQSEGTNEQFF.

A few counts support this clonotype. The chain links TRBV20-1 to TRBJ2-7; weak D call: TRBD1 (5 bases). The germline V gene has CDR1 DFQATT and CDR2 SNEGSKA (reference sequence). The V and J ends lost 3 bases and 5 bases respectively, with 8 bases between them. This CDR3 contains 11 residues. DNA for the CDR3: TGCAGTGCTAGGTGGGGCGACGAGCAGTACTTC. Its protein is CSARWGDEQYF.

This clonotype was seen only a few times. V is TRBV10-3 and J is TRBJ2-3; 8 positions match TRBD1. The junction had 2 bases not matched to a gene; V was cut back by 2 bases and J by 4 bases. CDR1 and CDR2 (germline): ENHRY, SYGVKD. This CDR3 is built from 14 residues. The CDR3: CAISEGQGPDTQYF. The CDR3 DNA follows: TGTGCCATCAGTGAGGGACAGGGTCCAGATACGCAGTATTTT.

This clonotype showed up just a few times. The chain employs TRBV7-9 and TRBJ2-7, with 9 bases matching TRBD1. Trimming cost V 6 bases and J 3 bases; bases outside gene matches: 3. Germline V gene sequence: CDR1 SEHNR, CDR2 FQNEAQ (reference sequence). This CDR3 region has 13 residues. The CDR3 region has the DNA TGTGCCAGCAGGGGACAGGGAAACTACGAGCAGTACTTC. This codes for CASRGQGNYEQYF. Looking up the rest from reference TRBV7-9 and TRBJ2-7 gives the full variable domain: DTGVSQNPRHKITKRGQNVTFRCDPISEHNRLYWYRQTLGQGPEFLTYFQNEAQLEKSRLLSDRFSAERPKGSFSTLEIQRTEQGDSAMYLCASRGQGNYEQYFGPGTRLTVT.

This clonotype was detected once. The CDR3 is CASTLTWVGNEQFF. The CDR3 bases are TGTGCCAGCACGCTGACTTGGGTGGGCAATGAGCAGTTCTTC. The gene calls are TRBV6-2 or TRBV6-3 and TRBJ2-1, with D uncertain. V was pared by 7 bases and J by 6 bases, with 16 bases between. Germline V gene lookup returns CDR1 MNHEY and CDR2 SVGEGT. The CDR3 has 14 amino acids.

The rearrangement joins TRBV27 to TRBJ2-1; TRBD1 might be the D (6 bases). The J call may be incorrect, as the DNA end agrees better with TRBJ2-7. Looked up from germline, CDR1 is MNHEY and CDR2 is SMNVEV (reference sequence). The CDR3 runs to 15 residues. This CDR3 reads CASSFGQGINNEQYF. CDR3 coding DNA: TGTGCCAGCAGTTTCGGTCAGGGGATTAACAATGAGCAGTACTTC.

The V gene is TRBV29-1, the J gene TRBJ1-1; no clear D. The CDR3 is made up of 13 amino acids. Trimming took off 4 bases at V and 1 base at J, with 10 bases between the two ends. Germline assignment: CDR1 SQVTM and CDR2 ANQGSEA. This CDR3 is CSVVAIRNTEAFF. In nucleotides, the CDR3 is TGCAGCGTTGTCGCAATAAGGAACACTGAAGCTTTCTTT.

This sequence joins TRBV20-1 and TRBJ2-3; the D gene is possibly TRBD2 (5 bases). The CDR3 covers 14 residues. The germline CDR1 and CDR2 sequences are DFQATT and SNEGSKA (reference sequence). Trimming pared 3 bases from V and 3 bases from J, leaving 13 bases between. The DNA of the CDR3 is TGCAGTGCTAGGGGGTTTCCGGGGACAGATACGCAGTATTTT. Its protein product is CSARGFPGTDTQYF.

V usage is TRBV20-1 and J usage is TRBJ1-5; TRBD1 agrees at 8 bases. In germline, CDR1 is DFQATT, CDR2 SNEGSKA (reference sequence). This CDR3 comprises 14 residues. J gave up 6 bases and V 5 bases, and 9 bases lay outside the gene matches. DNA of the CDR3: TGCAGTGCTGGACAGGGATTAAGGAGTCAGCCCCAGCATTTT. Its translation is CSAGQGLRSQPQHF.

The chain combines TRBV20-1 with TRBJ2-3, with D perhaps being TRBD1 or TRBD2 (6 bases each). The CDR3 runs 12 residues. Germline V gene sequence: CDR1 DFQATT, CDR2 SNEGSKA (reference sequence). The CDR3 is CRPEGHTDTQYF. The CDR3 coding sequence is TGCAGGCCGGAGGGACACACAGATACGCAGTATTTT.

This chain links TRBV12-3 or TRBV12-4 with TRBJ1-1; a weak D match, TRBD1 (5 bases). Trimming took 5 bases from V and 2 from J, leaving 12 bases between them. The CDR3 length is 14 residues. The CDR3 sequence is CASSLNQGNTEAFF. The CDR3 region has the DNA TGTGCCAGCAGTCTGAATCAGGGCAACACTGAAGCTTTCTTT.

CDR3 DNA: TGTGCCAGCAGCCCGACTAGAACTACCGGGGAGCTGTTTTTT. Its translation is CASSPTRTTGELFF. V usage is TRBV7-3 and J usage is TRBJ2-2, with D possibly being TRBD2 (6 bases). Trimming cost V 5 bases and J 5 bases, with 12 bases left between them. The CDR3 contains 14 residues. CDR1 is SGHTA and CDR2 is FQGTGA in the germline V gene.

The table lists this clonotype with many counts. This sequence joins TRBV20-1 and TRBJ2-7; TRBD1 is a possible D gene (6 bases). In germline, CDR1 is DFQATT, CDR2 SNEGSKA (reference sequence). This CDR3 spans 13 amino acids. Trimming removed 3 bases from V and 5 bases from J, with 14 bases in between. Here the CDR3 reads CSASIARGNEQYF. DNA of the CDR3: TGCAGTGCTAGTATCGCCAGGGGAAACGAGCAGTACTTC.